The 28 T cell receptor beta chains presented below share a single source sample, sequenced in a study of blood T cell repertoires in COVID-19. Method: immunoSEQ multiplex PCR; TCRdb's copy keeps in-frame clones and lacks some. The table has some 190,000 clones, 84% seen once; the top ten hold approximately 8%. The specimen sequenced was peripheral blood. These receptors all come from a woman older than 75 with COVID-19, enrolled during active disease.

V is TRBV7-8 and J is TRBJ2-7; TRBD2 might be the D (6 bases). There are 16 residues in the CDR3. Germline V lookup: CDR1 SGHVS, CDR2 FQNEAQ. V shed 1 base and J shed 2 bases, with 15 bases lying between them. The DNA for the CDR3 is TGTGCCAGCAGCTTAGGAGGGGCGGGATCCGCCTACGAGCAGTACTTC. It yields the protein CASSLGGAGSAYEQYF.

The V call is TRBV4-1, the J call TRBJ2-1, with 7 bases that match TRBD2. The CDR3 length is 15 residues. Germline CDR1 MGHRA, CDR2 YSYEKL. J was trimmed by 6 bases and V by 5 bases; bases with no gene match: 10. The CDR3 sequence is CASSDLRGSTNEQFF. In DNA, the CDR3 is TGCGCCAGCAGCGATCTGCGCGGGAGTACCAATGAGCAGTTCTTC.

The chain carries TRBV28 and TRBJ1-5; TRBD1 is a possible D gene (6 bases). Trimming left V 4 bases short and J 0 bases short, with 7 bases between. Germline loops: CDR1 MDHEN, CDR2 SYDVKM. The CDR3 loop spans 14 amino acids. The CDR3 protein is CASSWGHSNQPQHF. The CDR3 nucleotides read TGTGCCAGCAGTTGGGGGCATAGCAATCAGCCCCAGCATTTT. Drawing the rest from reference TRBV28 and TRBJ1-5, the complete variable domain is DVKVTQSSRYLVKRTGEKVFLECVQDMDHENMFWYRQDPGLGLRLIYFSYDVKMKEKGDIPEGYSVSREKKERFSLILESASTNQTSMYLCASSWGHSNQPQHFGDGTRLSIL.

This sequence joins TRBV2 and TRBJ2-7, with D unclear. The germline V and J ends were trimmed by 5 bases and 6 bases, with 8 bases remaining between them. CDR1 and CDR2 (germline): SNHLY, FYNNEI. The CDR3 is 11 amino acids. The CDR3 region is CASSPSGEQYF. The CDR3 DNA reads as TGTGCCAGCAGTCCTTCGGGCGAGCAGTACTTC. Complete variable domain (other parts from reference TRBV2 and TRBJ2-7): EPEVTQTPSHQVTQMGQEVILRCVPISNHLYFYWYRQILGQKVEFLVSFYNNEISEKSEIFDDQFSVERPDGSNFTLKIRSTKLEDSAMYFCASSPSGEQYFGPGTRLTVT.

This chain joins TRBV5-8 and TRBJ1-6; the D is unclear. The V gene's germline CDR1 is SGHTS and CDR2 YDEGEE. The germline V and J ends were trimmed by 3 bases and 8 bases, with 6 bases remaining between them. The CDR3 is 12 amino acids. The CDR3 region has the DNA TGTGCCAGCAGCTCCCAGGATTCACCCCTCCACTTT. It encodes CASSSQDSPLHF. The entire variable domain, with the rest obtained from reference TRBV5-8 and TRBJ1-6, is as follows: EAGVTQSPTHLIKTRGQQATLRCSPISGHTSVYWYQQALGLGLQFLLWYDEGEERNRGNFPPRFSGRQFPNYSSELNVNALELEDSALYLCASSSQDSPLHFGNGTRLTVT.

The J gene is TRBJ1-3, the V gene TRBV5-1; 7 bases are a match to TRBD1. The CDR3 covers 13 residues. V lost 4 bases to trimming and J lost 7 bases; unmatched junction nucleotides: 5. CDR1 and CDR2 (germline): SGHRS, YFSETQ. The CDR3 DNA reads as TGCGCCAGCAGCATCGGGACAGTCAACACCATATATTTT. Amino acid sequence: CASSIGTVNTIYF.

The gene calls are TRBV2 and TRBJ1-2; 7 positions match TRBD1. V dropped 6 bases and J dropped 4; count of bases not matched to a gene: 8. Germline loops: CDR1 SNHLY, CDR2 FYNNEI. This CDR3 spans 14 amino acids. For the CDR3, the DNA is TGTGCCAGCAGCGAGGGACAGATATTCTATGGCTACACCTTC. This gives the protein CASSEGQIFYGYTF.

The chain couples TRBV5-1 to TRBJ2-3; a possible D gene is TRBD1 (6 bases). This CDR3 has 14 amino acids. Trimming took 4 bases from V and 1 from J, leaving 10 bases between them. CDR1 is SGHRS and CDR2 is YFSETQ in the germline V gene. The CDR3 is CASSIRTGTDTQYF. DNA of the CDR3: TGCGCCAGCAGCATTAGGACAGGCACAGATACGCAGTATTTT.

The V and J genes are TRBV5-5 and TRBJ1-2, with 12 bases matching TRBD1. J was trimmed by 8 bases and V by 3 bases; bases with no gene match: 8. Germline V gene sequence: CDR1 SGHKS, CDR2 YYEKEE (reference sequence). This CDR3 has 15 amino acids. The CDR3 here is CASSSPGQGAHGYTF. CDR3 nucleotides: TGTGCCAGCAGCTCACCGGGACAGGGGGCACACGGCTACACCTTC. The variable domain in full, with the rest retrieved from reference TRBV5-5 and TRBJ1-2, is DAGVTQSPTHLIKTRGQQVTLRCSPISGHKSVSWYQQVLGQGPQFIFQYYEKEERGRGNFPDRFSARQFPNYSSELNVNALLLGDSALYLCASSSPGQGAHGYTFGSGTRLTVV.

The chain uses TRBV5-1 and TRBJ1-2; 8 bases match TRBD1. The V and J ends lost 4 bases and 0 bases, in that order; junction bases with no gene match: 2. The CDR3 totals 14 residues. CDR1 is SGHRS and CDR2 is YFSETQ in the germline V gene. DNA of the CDR3: TGCGCCAGCAGCCTGGACAGGGCTAACTATGGCTACACCTTC. Amino acids: CASSLDRANYGYTF.

The chain uses TRBV7-6 and TRBJ2-2; D is possibly TRBD2 (5 bases). V lost 3 bases, J lost 8 bases, and 16 bases lay in between. The germline V gene has CDR1 SGHVS and CDR2 FNYEAQ. The CDR3 loop spans 15 amino acids. The CDR3 is CASSFGLRLEGELFF. The CDR3 nucleotides are TGTGCCAGCAGCTTTGGACTCCGCTTGGAAGGGGAGCTGTTTTTT.

This clone came up once. The chain is built from TRBV9 and TRBJ1-4; tentatively, D is TRBD1 (5 bases). In germline, CDR1 is SGDLS, CDR2 YYNGEE. The CDR3 runs to 13 residues. V was pared by 4 bases and J by 7 bases, with 11 bases between. The CDR3 bases are TGTGCCAGCAGCCGGACCCAGGGTGAAAAACTGTTTTTT. Translated: CASSRTQGEKLFF.

The chain has TRBV14 and TRBJ1-1; a possible D gene is TRBD1 (6 bases). Trimming removed 2 bases at V and 0 bases at J, with 13 bases between. The CDR3 totals 16 residues. The V gene's germline CDR1 is SGHDN and CDR2 FVKESK. The CDR3 DNA reads TGTGCCAGCAGCCAACACGGGACATTATTGAACACTGAAGCTTTCTTT. It encodes CASSQHGTLLNTEAFF.

The V call is TRBV19, the J call TRBJ1-3, with D possibly being TRBD1 (6 bases). The germline V gene encodes CDR1 LNHDA and CDR2 SQIVND (reference sequence). The CDR3 has 15 residues. V was shortened by 7 bases and J by 0 bases, with 13 bases between the two germline ends. CDR3 in DNA: TGTGCCAGTAAGCCCCGGGACACCTCTGGAAACACCATATATTTT. Translated: CASKPRDTSGNTIYF.

The chain recombines TRBV6-5 with TRBJ1-1; TRBD1 matches 9 bases. Trimming at V came to 6 bases and at J to 4 bases, leaving 3 bases not matched to a gene. Germline CDR1 MNHEY, CDR2 SVGAGI. The CDR3 length is 13 residues. The CDR3 DNA reads TGTGCCAGCAGCTACAGGGGGCCCACTGAAGCTTTCTTT. It is translated as CASSYRGPTEAFF.

V usage is TRBV10-1 and J usage is TRBJ2-1; maybe TRBD2 (5 bases). CDR1 and CDR2 from the germline V gene are WNHNN and SYGVQD (reference sequence). The CDR3 length is 12 residues. The V and J ends lost 10 bases and 0 bases respectively, with 7 bases between them. The CDR3 DNA reads as TGCGCCACCGCGGGCTCCTACAATGAGCAGTTCTTC. Amino acids: CATAGSYNEQFF.

This chain connects TRBV7-2 to TRBJ2-1; D is unresolved. The V gene's germline CDR1 is SGHTA and CDR2 FQGNSA. Trimming left V 1 base short and J 7 bases short, with 8 bases between. The CDR3 contains 13 residues. Written as DNA, the CDR3 is TGTGCCAGCAGCTTAGATCAGAAGAATGAGCAGTTCTTC. Translating gives CASSLDQKNEQFF.

This sequence joins TRBV4-1 and TRBJ2-2, with TRBD2 identical over 9 bases. CDR1 MGHRA and CDR2 YSYEKL come from the germline V gene. CDR3 length equals 19 residues. V shed 2 bases and J 2 bases; nucleotides not matched to a gene: 12. The CDR3 reads CASSQPGALAGANTGELFF. In nucleotides, the CDR3 is TGCGCCAGCAGCCAACCTGGGGCGTTAGCGGGGGCTAACACCGGGGAGCTGTTTTTT.

CDR3 DNA: TGTGCCAGCAGCTTGGGGGCTAGCGGGACCTACAATGAGCAGTTCTTC. It encodes CASSLGASGTYNEQFF. The chain links TRBV5-4 to TRBJ2-1; 9 bases line up with TRBD2. Trimming at V came to 0 bases and at J to 2 bases, leaving 3 bases not matched to a gene. CDR1 SGHNT and CDR2 YYREEE come from the germline V gene (reference sequence). CDR3 length equals 16 residues.

V and J are TRBV24-1 and TRBJ1-5; D is possibly TRBD1 (6 bases). This CDR3 comprises 14 residues. Trimming took 7 bases from V and 0 from J, leaving 9 bases between them. Germline CDR1 is KGHDR and CDR2 is SFDVKD. Written as DNA, the CDR3 is TGTGCCACCAGACAGGGATCTAGCAATCAGCCCCAGCATTTT. It is translated as CATRQGSSNQPQHF.

The rearrangement links TRBV11-2 to TRBJ1-4; 8 nucleotides line up with TRBD1. CDR1 SGHAT and CDR2 FQNNGV come from the germline V gene. The junction had 4 bases not matched to a gene; V was cut back by 7 bases and J by 3 bases. The CDR3 is 14 amino acids. The CDR3 bases are TGTGCCAGCAAGCAGGGGGCGGCTAATGAAAAACTGTTTTTT. Amino acid sequence: CASKQGAANEKLFF. The full variable domain, completed using reference TRBV11-2 and TRBJ1-4, is EAGVAQSPRYKIIEKRQSVAFWCNPISGHATLYWYQQILGQGPKLLIQFQNNGVVDDSQLPKDRFSAERLKGVDSTLKIQPAKLEDSAVYLCASKQGAANEKLFFGSGTQLSVL.

V and J are TRBV5-4 and TRBJ2-1, with 12 bases matching TRBD1. The CDR3 contains 16 residues. Per germline, CDR1 SGHNT and CDR2 YYREEE (reference sequence). Trimming took 4 bases from V and 4 from J; bases not matched to a gene: 6. The CDR3 loop reads CASSKGQGAAYNEQFF. DNA of the CDR3: TGTGCCAGCAGCAAGGGACAGGGGGCGGCATACAATGAGCAGTTCTTC.

V and J are TRBV10-3 and TRBJ1-3, with 8 positions matching TRBD1. The CDR3 runs to 15 residues. Germline CDR1 and CDR2: ENHRY and SYGVKD. V lost 5 bases to trimming and J lost 2 bases; unmatched junction nucleotides: 5. The CDR3 DNA reads TGTGCCATCAGTCCGACAGGGGATGCTGGAAACACCATATATTTT. Translated: CAISPTGDAGNTIYF.

V and J are TRBV5-1 and TRBJ1-4; D may be TRBD1 (5 bases). CDR3 length: 16 residues. Trimming took 4 bases from V and 0 from J, leaving 13 bases between them. The germline CDR1 and CDR2 sequences are SGHRS and YFSETQ. The CDR3 nucleotides are TGCGCCAGCAGCCGGCTGCAGGGATCAACTAATGAAAAACTGTTTTTT. Translated: CASSRLQGSTNEKLFF.

V is TRBV18 and J is TRBJ2-5; D ambiguous. CDR3 length: 13 amino acids. Trimming stripped 4 bases from V and 5 bases from J, with 11 bases between. Germline assignment: CDR1 KGHSH and CDR2 LQKENI. The CDR3 DNA follows: TGTGCCAGCTCACTAACGTCTAGTGAGACCCAGTACTTC. This sequence encodes CASSLTSSETQYF.

The CDR3 region is CASSRTGRNSPLHF. The CDR3 DNA sequence: TGTGCCAGCAGCCGGACAGGGCGAAATTCACCCCTCCACTTT. This chain uses TRBV3-1 (or the pseudogene TRBV3-2) with TRBJ1-6, with 8 bases aligning to TRBD1. The junction had 3 bases not matched to a gene; V was cut back by 4 bases and J by 7 bases. The CDR3 has 14 residues. Germline CDR1 reads LGHDT; CDR2 reads YNNKEL (reference sequence).

The chain combines TRBV19 with TRBJ2-2, with 11 positions matching TRBD1. Germline V gene sequence: CDR1 LNHDA, CDR2 SQIVND (reference sequence). This CDR3 is built from 15 residues. Trimming cost V 6 bases and J 6 bases; bases outside gene matches: 6. The CDR3 DNA sequence: TGTGCCAGTAGGAGCGGACAGGGGGCCGCCGGGGAGCTGTTTTTT. Translated, it gives CASRSGQGAAGELFF. The variable domain in full, with the rest retrieved from reference TRBV19 and TRBJ2-2, is DGGITQSPKYLFRKEGQNVTLSCEQNLNHDAMYWYRQDPGQGLRLIYYSQIVNDFQKGDIAEGYSVSREKKESFPLTVTSAQKNPTAFYLCASRSGQGAAGELFFGEGSRLTVL.

This clone has more than one count but fewer than ten. The chain joins TRBV2 to TRBJ1-1; D is unresolved. Trimming cost V 6 bases and J 1 base, with 9 bases left between them. The length of the CDR3 is 13 residues. In germline, CDR1 is SNHLY, CDR2 FYNNEI. DNA for the CDR3: TGTGCCAGCAGAGTCCTATGGAACACTGAAGCTTTCTTT. The encoded protein is CASRVLWNTEAFF.